A single sample gave rise to the 28 T cell receptor beta chains below, sequenced in a study of blood T cell repertoires in COVID-19. Generated by immunoSEQ multiplex PCR, the TCRdb table keeps only in-frame clones and is missing some. The sample yields over 100,000 clones, 65% to 90% seen once. What was sequenced was peripheral blood. All receptors come from an elderly man with acute or convalescent COVID-19.

The J gene is TRBJ1-3, the V gene TRBV6-5, with D maybe TRBD1 (5 bases). The germline V and J ends were trimmed by 6 bases and 2 bases, with 14 bases remaining between them. Germline CDR1 MNHEY, CDR2 SVGAGI. This CDR3 is built from 15 residues. The CDR3 DNA sequence: TGTGCCAGCAGCCGCGCGGGGGAAGCTGGAAACACCATATATTTT. This codes for CASSRAGEAGNTIYF.

The chain couples TRBV7-9 to TRBJ2-1, with D hard to call. Germline assignment: CDR1 SEHNR and CDR2 FQNEAQ (reference sequence). Deletions cut 7 bases from V and 7 bases from J, with 14 bases between. The CDR3 has 13 amino acids. The CDR3 loop reads CASTHTSRNEQFF. CDR3 nucleotides: TGTGCCAGCACCCATACCTCCCGGAATGAGCAGTTCTTC. Combining the CDR3 with reference TRBV7-9 and TRBJ2-1 gives the whole variable domain DTGVSQNPRHKITKRGQNVTFRCDPISEHNRLYWYRQTLGQGPEFLTYFQNEAQLEKSRLLSDRFSAERPKGSFSTLEIQRTEQGDSAMYLCASTHTSRNEQFFGPGTRLTVL.

The J gene is TRBJ2-5, the V gene TRBV7-9, with D unclear. CDR3 length: 12 residues. Trimming took 5 bases from V and 5 from J, leaving 9 bases between them. Germline V CDR1 and CDR2: SEHNR, FQNEAQ (reference sequence). CDR3 in DNA: TGTGCCAGCAGCCTCGACTGGGAGACCCAGTACTTC. This sequence encodes CASSLDWETQYF. Combining the CDR3 with reference TRBV7-9 and TRBJ2-5 gives the whole variable domain DTGVSQNPRHKITKRGQNVTFRCDPISEHNRLYWYRQTLGQGPEFLTYFQNEAQLEKSRLLSDRFSAERPKGSFSTLEIQRTEQGDSAMYLCASSLDWETQYFGPGTRLLVL.

The sample holds one count of this clone. CDR3 loop: CATRVGLTQYF. DNA for the CDR3: TGTGCCACCAGGGTGGGCCTGACCCAGTACTTC. The chain uses TRBV19 and TRBJ2-5, with D possibly matching TRBD1 (5 bases). Germline CDR1 is LNHDA and CDR2 is SQIVND (reference sequence). V shed 10 bases and J shed 7 bases, with 13 bases lying between them. This CDR3 spans 11 amino acids.

Concerning this clone: The same CDR3 arises from other DNA sequences in this sample as well. The CDR3 spells CASSFGGGGYTF. The CDR3 DNA reads as TGTGCCAGCAGTTTTGGGGGAGGTGGCTACACCTTC. The J gene is TRBJ1-2, the V gene TRBV12-3 or TRBV12-4, with a tentative D call TRBD1 (5 bases). The V gene lost 3 bases and the J gene lost 7 bases, with 9 bases spanning the gap. The CDR3 is 12 amino acids.

V is TRBV6-5 and J is TRBJ2-7; maybe TRBD2 (5 bases). This CDR3 is 16 amino acids long. From germline, CDR1 is MNHEY and CDR2 SVGAGI. V lost 4 bases and J lost 2, with 18 bases in between. In DNA form, the CDR3 reads TGTGCCAGCAGTTGGGGAGCTGGCTCAACTGCCTACGAGCAGTACTTC. Its protein is CASSWGAGSTAYEQYF.

The V call is TRBV4-3, the J call TRBJ1-2, with D tentatively TRBD1 (6 bases). The V and J ends lost 0 bases and 8 bases respectively, with 19 bases between them. The CDR3 sequence is 16 residues long. Germline-derived CDR1 and CDR2 are LGHNA and YSLEER. CDR3 sequence: CASSQEYYRDPRGYTF. CDR3 nucleotides: TGCGCCAGCAGCCAAGAGTATTACAGGGATCCAAGGGGCTACACCTTC.

The V and J genes are TRBV12-5 and TRBJ1-5; 12 bases are shared with TRBD1. Germline V gene sequence: CDR1 LGHNT, CDR2 FRNRAP. Losses at the gene ends were 6 bases for V and 7 bases for J; bases not matched to a gene: 7. There are 15 residues in the CDR3. Here the CDR3 DNA reads TGTGCTAGTGGGGTTGGGACAGGGGGCGGCCAGCCCCAGCATTTT. It is translated as CASGVGTGGGQPQHF.

V and J are TRBV3-1 (or the pseudogene TRBV3-2) and TRBJ2-3; D may be TRBD1 (6 bases). V was cut by 3 bases and J by 4 bases, with 14 bases left in between. This CDR3 comprises 15 residues. Germline CDR1 reads LGHDT; CDR2 reads YNNKEL (reference sequence). CDR3 nucleotide sequence: TGTGCCAGCAGCCACTCGGACAGATACGCAGATACGCAGTATTTT. As protein: CASSHSDRYADTQYF.

This clone was seen only a few times. The rearrangement uses TRBV18 and TRBJ1-1, with D maybe TRBD1 (5 bases). The CDR3 has 13 amino acids. Germline CDR1 KGHSH, CDR2 LQKENI. V was clipped by 5 bases and J by 5 bases, with 12 bases between them. CDR3: CASSSKQETEAFF. The CDR3 DNA is TGTGCCAGCTCATCAAAACAGGAGACTGAAGCTTTCTTT. The whole variable domain, filled in from reference TRBV18 and TRBJ1-1, reads NAGVMQNPRHLVRRRGQEARLRCSPMKGHSHVYWYRQLPEEGLKFMVYLQKENIIDESGMPKERFSAEFPKEGPSILRIQQVVRGDSAAYFCASSSKQETEAFFGQGTRLTVV.

This chain connects TRBV5-5 to TRBJ2-5; D remains unclear. The germline V and J ends were trimmed by 1 base and 5 bases, with 9 bases remaining between them. Germline assignment: CDR1 SGHKS and CDR2 YYEKEE (reference sequence). The CDR3 is 13 amino acids. This CDR3 reads CASSLPSRETQYF. The CDR3 nucleotides read TGTGCCAGCAGCTTGCCGTCCCGGGAGACCCAGTACTTC. Full variable domain (outside the CDR3, taken from reference TRBV5-5 and TRBJ2-5): DAGVTQSPTHLIKTRGQQVTLRCSPISGHKSVSWYQQVLGQGPQFIFQYYEKEERGRGNFPDRFSARQFPNYSSELNVNALLLGDSALYLCASSLPSRETQYFGPGTRLLVL.

This clone showed up just a few times. The V and J genes are TRBV28 and TRBJ1-2; 9 bases are a match to TRBD1. The ends lost 3 bases at V and 4 bases at J; junction bases unmatched: 0. The CDR3 has 13 residues. CDR1 is MDHEN, CDR2 SYDVKM, per germline. The CDR3 DNA is TGTGCCAGCAGTTTGGGACAGGGCTATGGCTACACCTTC. This sequence encodes CASSLGQGYGYTF.

This chain links TRBV21-1 with TRBJ2-1; the table calls TRBD2, which could not be checked here. TRBV21-1 counts as a pseudogene. This CDR3 comprises 15 residues. CDR3 protein: CASPKGRGGGNEQFF. In DNA form, the CDR3 reads TGTGCCAGCCCCAAGGGGCGGGGGGGCGGTAATGAGCAGTTCTTC.

The genes are TRBV25-1 and TRBJ1-2, with TRBD1 as a possible D gene (6 bases). The V end lost 5 bases, the J end lost 0 bases, and 10 bases lay between the germline ends. Germline CDR1 reads MGHDK; CDR2 reads SYGVNS. This CDR3 has 14 amino acids. The CDR3 sequence: CASSIGQPNYGYTF. The CDR3, as DNA: TGTGCCAGCAGTATAGGACAGCCTAACTATGGCTACACCTTC.

This chain joins TRBV7-2 and TRBJ1-2; 10 bases agree with TRBD1. V was pared by 5 bases and J by 4 bases, with 10 bases of the junction left unmatched. Germline V gene data show CDR1 as SGHTA and CDR2 as FQGNSA. This CDR3 has 16 amino acids. CDR3 sequence: CASSLQTGGESYGYTF. DNA of the CDR3: TGTGCCAGCAGCCTTCAGACAGGGGGCGAGAGCTATGGCTACACCTTC.

The DNA of the CDR3 is TGTGCCAGCAGGGGAGGGGGGAAGGTCTACGAGCAGTACTTC. Protein product: CASRGGGKVYEQYF. The chain employs TRBV6-5 and TRBJ2-7, with D possibly being TRBD2 (7 bases). V was trimmed by 6 bases and J by 3 bases, leaving 15 bases between them. This CDR3 is built from 14 residues. Germline V lookup: CDR1 MNHEY, CDR2 SVGAGI.

The chain uses TRBV10-2 and TRBJ1-3; TRBD1 is a possible D gene (6 bases). CDR1 WSHSY and CDR2 SAAADI come from the germline V gene. The V and J ends lost 4 bases and 3 bases respectively, with 16 bases between them. The CDR3 contains 16 residues. CDR3 DNA sequence: TGCGCCAGCAGTGGGAGGACAGTTTCAGGTGGAAACACCATATATTTT. Translation: CASSGRTVSGGNTIYF.

The rearrangement uses TRBV28 and TRBJ1-5; tentative D call: TRBD1 (6 bases). The V end lost 6 bases, the J end lost 2 bases, and 14 bases lay between the germline ends. The CDR3 spans 15 residues. Germline V gene sequence: CDR1 MDHEN, CDR2 SYDVKM. The CDR3 here is CASRGAAGGNQPQHF. The CDR3 region has the DNA TGTGCCAGCAGGGGGGCCGCAGGGGGCAATCAGCCCCAGCATTTT.

The rearrangement uses TRBV5-1 and TRBJ1-1, with TRBD1 matching over 7 bases. CDR3 length: 16 amino acids. Per germline, CDR1 SGHRS and CDR2 YFSETQ. The V and J ends lost 3 bases and 5 bases, in that order; junction bases with no gene match: 13. The CDR3 spells CASSSGRGQMVTEAFF. The CDR3 DNA follows: TGCGCCAGCAGCTCAGGAAGGGGACAGATGGTAACTGAAGCTTTCTTT.

V is TRBV7-9 and J is TRBJ2-7; D not certain. Trimming took 0 bases from V and 6 from J, leaving 6 bases between them. Per the germline V gene, CDR1 is SEHNR and CDR2 is FQNEAQ (reference sequence). This CDR3 spans 12 amino acids. The CDR3 coding sequence is TGTGCCAGCAGCTTAGCCCCAGTCGAGCAGTACTTC. This encodes CASSLAPVEQYF.

The rearrangement links TRBV6-5 to TRBJ2-7; maybe TRBD1 (5 bases). This CDR3 spans 13 amino acids. Trimming cost V 6 bases and J 3 bases, with 12 bases left between them. Germline values: CDR1 MNHEY, CDR2 SVGAGI. CDR3: CASRGQLYYEQYF. CDR3 coding DNA: TGTGCCAGCAGGGGGCAGTTATACTACGAGCAGTACTTC.

This chain links TRBV3-1 (or the pseudogene TRBV3-2) with TRBJ1-1; D remains ambiguous. V shed 7 bases and J shed 2 bases, with 11 bases lying between them. In germline, CDR1 is LGHDT, CDR2 YNNKEL (reference sequence). The CDR3 has 13 amino acids. The CDR3 DNA reads as TGTGCCAGCACTCGAGGTACAAACACTGAAGCTTTCTTT. Protein: CASTRGTNTEAFF.

The chain links TRBV20-1 to TRBJ1-5; 8 positions agree with TRBD1. V lost 3 bases, J lost 5 bases, and 12 bases stayed unmatched. The CDR3 loop spans 16 amino acids. Looked up from germline, CDR1 is DFQATT and CDR2 is SNEGSKA (reference sequence). The CDR3 region is CSASQGAGGSDQPQHF. CDR3 DNA sequence: TGCAGTGCTAGTCAGGGGGCAGGGGGTTCAGATCAGCCCCAGCATTTT.

Only one count was recorded for this clone. The J gene is TRBJ2-7, the V gene TRBV6-6; D may be TRBD2 (6 bases). Germline V gives CDR1 MNHNY, CDR2 SVGAGI (reference sequence). V lost 6 bases to trimming and J lost 3 bases, with 18 bases between them. The CDR3 runs 15 residues. DNA of the CDR3: TGTGCCAGCAGCCGACCGGGACTCGGATTCTACGAGCAGTACTTC. This encodes CASSRPGLGFYEQYF.

This clone was found once. The chain employs TRBV11-3 and TRBJ2-2, with D perhaps TRBD1 (6 bases). This CDR3 is 15 amino acids long. Trimming took off 5 bases at V and 4 bases at J, with 14 bases between the two ends. Germline loops: CDR1 SGHNT, CDR2 YENEEA. DNA for the CDR3: TGTGCCAGCAGCCAAACAGGGAGTAGCACCGGGGAGCTGTTTTTT. Translation gives CASSQTGSSTGELFF.

This clone has a handful of counts. The V gene is TRBV5-1, the J gene TRBJ1-6, with 7 bases fitting TRBD1. V lost 4 bases and J lost 4; bases outside the gene matches: 8. The CDR3 is made up of 16 amino acids. Germline V CDR1 and CDR2: SGHRS, YFSETQ. CDR3 sequence: CASSPEGTVYNSPLHF. The CDR3 DNA sequence: TGCGCCAGCAGCCCGGAGGGGACAGTTTATAATTCACCCCTCCACTTT.

The rearrangement links TRBV28 to TRBJ1-2; 7 positions agree with TRBD1. The CDR3 has 14 amino acids. V lost 6 bases and J lost 4; bases outside the gene matches: 8. Germline V gene data show CDR1 as MDHEN and CDR2 as SYDVKM. In DNA form, the CDR3 reads TGTGCCAGCAGCCCGGTAGGGGGCAGCTATGGCTACACCTTC. This sequence encodes CASSPVGGSYGYTF.

The chain employs TRBV2 and TRBJ1-2; D is possibly TRBD1 (6 bases). The CDR3 is 16 residues long. V was shortened by 2 bases and J by 7 bases, with 20 bases between the two germline ends. CDR1 and CDR2 from the germline V gene are SNHLY and FYNNEI. CDR3 sequence reads: CASSETQGGGLSGYTF. The CDR3 nucleotides read TGTGCCAGCAGTGAAACACAGGGAGGGGGGCTGAGTGGCTACACCTTC.